These T cell receptor beta chains were read from a single sample in a study of blood T cells in healthy people across ages. MiXCR, applied by TCRdb to the 5' RACE reads, yields one record per CDR3 protein. The sample shows about 640,000 distinct CDR3 sequences, 58% of them seen only once. The material sequenced was blood. All receptors derive from a man in his sixties in good health. Both conserved end residues are part of each CDR3. Each record gives: CDR3 protein, CDR3 DNA, J gene, clone size, CDR3 length, D gene, V gene. The D gene is left open where the match is weak. Where a row states a size, it is once, few, many or the class of an expanded clone; other rows omit it.

CSASTAVLFGTDTQYF | TGCAGTGCTAGTACAGCGGTCCTTTTCGGCACAGATACGCAGTATTTT | TRBJ2-3 | . | 16 | . | TRBV20-1
CASSLVGSTSSGANVLTF | TGCGCCAGCAGCTTGGTTGGGAGCACGAGCTCTGGGGCCAACGTCCTGACTTTC | TRBJ2-6 | . | 18 | . | TRBV5-1
CSATTGGRETQYF | TGCAGTGCGACTACAGGGGGCCGGGAGACCCAGTACTTC | TRBJ2-5 | . | 13 | TRBD1 | TRBV20-1
CATSDSRDRGRANTSGSSYEQYF | TGTGCCACCAGTGATAGCCGGGACAGGGGCCGCGCCAACACTAGCGGAAGCTCCTACGAGCAGTACTTC | TRBJ2-7 | few | 23 | TRBD1 | TRBV24-1
CASSYFRDGRNSPLHF | TGTGCCAGCAGTTACTTTAGGGACGGTCGGAATTCACCCCTCCACTTT | TRBJ1-6 | once | 16 | . | TRBV6-6
CSARDERGAGAWNEQFF | TGCAGTGCTAGAGATGAACGGGGAGCGGGGGCATGGAACGAGCAGTTCTTC | TRBJ2-1 | once | 17 | TRBD2 | TRBV20-1
CASSGGTGGGRDTQYF | TGTGCCAGCAGCGGAGGGACAGGTGGCGGGAGAGATACGCAGTATTTT | TRBJ2-3 | . | 16 | . | TRBV7-6
CSASPFAYTQYF | TGCAGTGCTAGCCCCTTCGCTTATACGCAGTATTTT | TRBJ2-3 | . | 12 | . | TRBV20-1
CASSGAGVGIQYF | TGTGCCAGCAGCGGAGCTGGGGTTGGCATTCAGTACTTC | TRBJ2-4 | . | 13 | . | TRBV9
CAIRGQGADETQYF | TGTGCCATCAGAGGACAGGGGGCTGACGAGACCCAGTACTTC | TRBJ2-5 | . | 14 | TRBD1 | TRBV10-3
CSVEGPSTDTQYF | TGCAGCGTTGAAGGGCCCTCAACAGATACGCAGTATTTT | TRBJ2-3 | many | 13 | . | TRBV29-1
CASSPLWATNEKLFF | TGTGCCAGCAGCCCCCTCTGGGCAACTAATGAAAAACTGTTTTTT | TRBJ1-4 | . | 15 | . | TRBV11-2
CATCAGSGTDTQYF | TGTGCCACATGCGCTGGTAGCGGCACAGATACGCAGTATTTT | TRBJ2-3 | . | 14 | . | TRBV10-3
CASRPDRLGGDEQFF | TGTGCCAGCAGACCGGACAGGCTCGGCGGCGATGAGCAGTTCTTC | TRBJ2-1 | . | 15 | TRBD1 | TRBV28
CSVEGQGAGYGYTF | TGCAGCGTTGAGGGACAGGGGGCAGGATATGGCTACACCTTC | TRBJ1-2 | many | 14 | TRBD1 | TRBV29-1
CAISESTTAYEQYF | TGTGCCATCAGTGAGTCAACTACTGCTTACGAGCAGTACTTC | TRBJ2-7 | . | 14 | . | TRBV10-3
CASRAGEQYF | TGTGCCAGCAGAGCGGGGGAGCAGTACTTC | TRBJ2-7 | . | 10 | TRBD2 | TRBV25-1